This entry is about one T cell receptor (beta chain). This sample was included in a study of low-dose radiotherapy and immunotherapy resistance in tumors. Study context: With 1 Gy per fraction every two weeks, Cohort 2 accumulated 13 Gy across 26 weeks.

Alpha and beta chains were covered, as first-strand cDNA relied on TRAV- and TRBV-specific primers. A constant-region primer paired with the V-primer adapter amplified TCRs over approximately 19 PCR cycles. Amplification of the isolated mRNA used in vitro transcription. TCRdb reprocessed the reads via MiXCR and lists one record per CDR3 protein. This table has 10,000 to 15,000 distinct CDR3 sequences, 60% appearing once. This CDR3 region has 13 residues. CDR1 is SNHLY and CDR2 is FYNNEI in the germline V gene. Trimming left V 8 bases short and J 0 bases short, with 9 bases between. The donors, trial participants, received nivolumab, ipilimumab, aspirin, low-dose cyclophosphamide and low-dose radiotherapy.

The rearrangement joins TRBV2 to TRBJ2-3; D is perhaps TRBD1 (6 bases). The source is a human donor with advanced metastatic prostate, ovarian, gallbladder or colorectal cancer (not recorded which). This table probably holds off-target reads from a library built for another chain. This chain's CDR3 is CASQTGSTDTQYF. The CDR3 DNA follows: TGTGCCAGCCAAACAGGGAGCACAGATACGCAGTATTTT.